What follows are 29 T cell receptor beta chains derived from one specimen sequenced in a study of blood T cell repertoires in COVID-19. Profiling relied on immunoSEQ multiplex PCR, and the TCRdb table lists in-frame clones only, not all of them. This table has 78,000 or so clones, around four fifths appearing once. Input material: peripheral blood. Receptors originate from a human donor in a cohort sampled during active COVID-19.

The chain combines TRBV5-6 with TRBJ2-7; the match to TRBD1 covers 9 bases. The CDR3 totals 14 residues. Trimming took 2 bases from V and 6 from J; bases not matched to a gene: 6. Germline loops: CDR1 SGHDT, CDR2 YYEEEE. For the CDR3, the DNA is TGTGCCAGCAGCTTACAGGGGGCTCGGGGCGAGCAGTACTTC. Amino acid sequence: CASSLQGARGEQYF.

This sequence joins TRBV27 and TRBJ2-1, with 14 bases identical to TRBD2. J gave up 2 bases and V 5 bases, and 5 bases lay outside the gene matches. Germline V gene data show CDR1 as MNHEY and CDR2 as SMNVEV (reference sequence). This CDR3 is built from 17 residues. CDR3 region: CASSGPTSGGAYNEQFF. The CDR3 DNA follows: TGTGCCAGCAGTGGGCCGACTAGCGGGGGGGCCTACAATGAGCAGTTCTTC.

The rearrangement joins TRBV28 to TRBJ2-7; 7 bases fit TRBD1. This CDR3 is 16 amino acids long. V trimming: 8 bases; J trimming: 3 bases; junction bases outside the gene matches: 16. CDR1 and CDR2 from the germline V gene are MDHEN and SYDVKM. The CDR3 loop is CASLPPRPGGLYEQYF. In DNA, the CDR3 is TGTGCCAGCCTCCCTCCAAGGCCAGGGGGTCTCTACGAGCAGTACTTC.

The genes are TRBV19 and TRBJ2-7, with D tentatively TRBD2 (5 bases). The CDR3 extends over 13 amino acids. Germline V CDR1 and CDR2: LNHDA, SQIVND (reference sequence). Trimming pared 6 bases from V and 4 bases from J, leaving 13 bases between. For the CDR3, the DNA is TGTGCCAGTAGGAGAGGGCCAGGATACGAGCAGTACTTC. Translating it yields CASRRGPGYEQYF.

The rearrangement links TRBV5-1 to TRBJ2-5; 8 nucleotides align to TRBD2. Trimming removed 6 bases from V and 1 base from J; junction bases left unmatched: 5. Germline V lookup: CDR1 SGHRS, CDR2 YFSETQ. This CDR3 is built from 14 residues. CDR3 amino acids: CASNLAGGQETQYF. The CDR3, as DNA: TGCGCCAGCAACCTTGCGGGGGGCCAAGAGACCCAGTACTTC.

This chain joins TRBV27 and TRBJ1-6; the D gene is possibly TRBD1 (6 bases). Trimming removed 8 bases at V and 7 bases at J, with 21 bases between. Per the germline V gene, CDR1 is MNHEY and CDR2 is SMNVEV (reference sequence). The CDR3 contains 16 residues. CDR3 coding DNA: TGTGCCAGCGGGCCTGGGACATCAATAAGGAATTCACCCCTCCACTTT. Translated: CASGPGTSIRNSPLHF.

The rearrangement uses TRBV6-5 and TRBJ2-1; 9 bases fit TRBD2. From germline, CDR1 is MNHEY and CDR2 SVGAGI. Losses at the gene ends were 2 bases for V and 2 bases for J; bases not matched to a gene: 4. This CDR3 spans 16 amino acids. The CDR3 sequence: CASSYAPSGAYNEQFF. CDR3 coding DNA: TGTGCCAGCAGTTACGCCCCTAGCGGGGCCTACAATGAGCAGTTCTTC.

The chain employs TRBV2 and TRBJ2-4; 8 bases agree with TRBD1. CDR1 is SNHLY, CDR2 FYNNEI, per germline. The CDR3 covers 12 residues. V lost 3 bases and J lost 11; bases outside the gene matches: 3. The CDR3 region is CASSEDREVQYF. CDR3 bases: TGTGCCAGCAGTGAGGACAGGGAAGTTCAGTACTTC.

The V and J genes are TRBV19 and TRBJ2-2; possible D gene TRBD1, 5 bases. Germline lookup yields CDR1 LNHDA and CDR2 SQIVND (reference sequence). The CDR3 sequence is 16 residues long. V gave up 6 bases and J gave up 0 bases, with 14 bases separating them. CDR3 nucleotides: TGTGCCAGTAGCCACGGACGGACACCGAACACCGGGGAGCTGTTTTTT. Its protein is CASSHGRTPNTGELFF.

The chain uses TRBV10-1 and TRBJ1-4; D is unclear. This CDR3 has 9 amino acids. The V end lost 4 bases, the J end lost 13 bases, and 4 bases lay between the germline ends. CDR1 is WNHNN and CDR2 is SYGVQD in the germline V gene (reference sequence). In DNA form, the CDR3 reads TGCGCCAGCAGTGCGGGACTGTTTTTT. This sequence encodes CASSAGLFF.

This chain joins TRBV5-1 and TRBJ2-6, with TRBD1 as a possible D gene (6 bases). Trimming cost V 0 bases and J 0 bases, with 13 bases left between them. The germline gives CDR1 SGHRS, CDR2 YFSETQ. The CDR3 has 18 amino acids. CDR3 in amino acids: CASSLVMGASSGANVLTF. The CDR3 region has the DNA TGCGCCAGCAGCTTGGTAATGGGGGCCTCCTCTGGGGCCAACGTCCTGACTTTC.

The chain uses TRBV24-1 and TRBJ2-1, with 11 positions matching TRBD1. Germline values: CDR1 KGHDR, CDR2 SFDVKD. The ends lost 4 bases at V and 1 base at J; junction bases unmatched: 2. The length of the CDR3 is 16 residues. CDR3 protein: CATSERDRGSYNEQFF. The CDR3 DNA follows: TGTGCCACCAGTGAACGGGACAGGGGGTCCTACAATGAGCAGTTCTTC.

The chain recombines TRBV4-1 with TRBJ1-5; TRBD1 might be the D (6 bases). Germline V gene data show CDR1 as MGHRA and CDR2 as YSYEKL. Between the trimmed V and J ends, which lost 6 bases and 1 base, there was a span of 19 bases. This CDR3 is built from 17 residues. Here the CDR3 reads CASSPRPGEGSNQPQHF. CDR3 DNA: TGCGCCAGCAGTCCCCGTCCAGGGGAAGGGAGCAATCAGCCCCAGCATTTT.

This chain uses TRBV27 with TRBJ1-5, with D perhaps matching TRBD1 (6 bases). Germline V gene data show CDR1 as MNHEY and CDR2 as SMNVEV (reference sequence). The CDR3 length is 15 residues. V was cut by 6 bases and J by 2 bases, with 14 bases left in between. The CDR3 reads CASSLQGVGNQPQHF. The CDR3 bases are TGTGCCAGCAGCCTACAGGGTGTTGGCAATCAGCCCCAGCATTTT.

DNA for the CDR3: TGTGCCAGCAGAAGAGGTAGCGGGGAACCCAGCACAGATACGCAGTATTTT. It is translated as CASRRGSGEPSTDTQYF. This sequence joins TRBV7-3 and TRBJ2-3, with 8 nucleotides matching TRBD2. This CDR3 is built from 17 residues. Germline-derived CDR1 and CDR2 are SGHTA and FQGTGA. The J segment lost 0 bases and the V segment lost 6 bases, leaving 11 bases of the junction unmatched.

V is TRBV28 and J is TRBJ2-5, with D possibly matching TRBD2 (5 bases). V was shortened by 6 bases and J by 5 bases, with 10 bases between the two germline ends. This CDR3 contains 12 residues. Looked up from germline, CDR1 is MDHEN and CDR2 is SYDVKM. Here the CDR3 reads CASRQRGETQYF. DNA for the CDR3: TGTGCCAGCAGACAAAGAGGGGAGACCCAGTACTTC. The complete variable domain, with remaining parts taken from reference TRBV28 and TRBJ2-5, reads DVKVTQSSRYLVKRTGEKVFLECVQDMDHENMFWYRQDPGLGLRLIYFSYDVKMKEKGDIPEGYSVSREKKERFSLILESASTNQTSMYLCASRQRGETQYFGPGTRLLVL.

The chain carries TRBV7-6 and TRBJ2-7; D possibly corresponds to TRBD1 (6 bases). The CDR3 contains 18 residues. The germline gives CDR1 SGHVS, CDR2 FNYEAQ. V lost 2 bases, J lost 0 bases, and 20 bases lay in between. Here the CDR3 reads CASSLKEGNRENSYEQYF. CDR3 DNA sequence: TGTGCCAGCAGCTTAAAAGAGGGGAACAGGGAAAACTCCTACGAGCAGTACTTC.

The rearrangement uses TRBV28 and TRBJ1-5; 10 bases line up with TRBD1. The length of the CDR3 is 15 residues. Trimming removed 6 bases from V and 4 bases from J; junction bases left unmatched: 6. Germline V gives CDR1 MDHEN, CDR2 SYDVKM. CDR3 region: CASRLTGGANQPQHF. CDR3 DNA: TGTGCCAGCAGGCTGACAGGGGGCGCGAATCAGCCCCAGCATTTT.

The chain carries TRBV5-1 and TRBJ2-1, with 7 bases fitting TRBD1. CDR1 is SGHRS, CDR2 YFSETQ, per germline. Losses at the gene ends were 4 bases for V and 6 bases for J; bases not matched to a gene: 7. This CDR3 spans 14 amino acids. CDR3 sequence (DNA): TGCGCCAGCAGCGCCGGGACAGCTTCCAATGAGCAGTTCTTC. Its translation is CASSAGTASNEQFF.

The V and J genes are TRBV5-6 and TRBJ2-1, with unresolved D. The germline V and J ends were trimmed by 4 bases and 1 base, with 15 bases remaining between them. The V gene's germline CDR1 is SGHDT and CDR2 YYEEEE. This CDR3 contains 16 residues. This CDR3 reads CASSPPVGKSYNEQFF. In DNA form, the CDR3 reads TGTGCCAGCAGCCCCCCTGTGGGCAAATCCTACAATGAGCAGTTCTTC.

This clone was detected only a few times. CDR3 loop: CASSLTGTGVYNEQFF. CDR3 DNA sequence: TGCGCCAGCAGCTTGACCGGGACAGGGGTTTACAATGAGCAGTTCTTC. V is TRBV5-1 and J is TRBJ2-1; TRBD1 matches at 10 bases. Trimming cost V 1 base and J 4 bases; bases outside gene matches: 5. Looked up from germline, CDR1 is SGHRS and CDR2 is YFSETQ. The CDR3 extends over 16 amino acids.

This clone is a singleton in its sample. The genes are TRBV21-1 and TRBJ1-6; the table's D call, TRBD1, was not checked against the DNA. TRBV21-1 is tagged as a pseudogene. The CDR3 contains 15 residues. CDR3 in amino acids: CASSSYRGRGSPLHF. CDR3 DNA: TGTGCCAGCAGCAGTTACAGGGGGCGCGGATCACCCCTCCACTTT.

J is TRBJ1-1 and V is TRBV12-3 or TRBV12-4; tentatively, D is TRBD1 (6 bases). The CDR3 extends over 13 amino acids. Trimming removed 1 base at V and 8 bases at J, with 11 bases between. CDR3 coding DNA: TGTGCCAGCAGTTTAGGGGCGCAGGGGGAAGCTTTCTTT. Its translation is CASSLGAQGEAFF.

This clone was seen a single time. V and J are TRBV2 and TRBJ2-1, with 8 bases matching TRBD2. This CDR3 is built from 15 residues. The V gene end was trimmed by 1 base and the J gene end by 5 bases; junction bases not matched to a gene: 4. The germline V gene has CDR1 SNHLY and CDR2 FYNNEI. The CDR3 coding sequence is TGTGCCAGCAGTGAAGACGGGAGGGCCCACAATGAGCAGTTCTTC. Protein product: CASSEDGRAHNEQFF.

This clone was detected ten times or more. V is TRBV6-5 and J is TRBJ1-5, with D unclear. This CDR3 has 14 amino acids. The V and J ends lost 2 bases and 3 bases respectively, with 8 bases between them. Per germline, CDR1 MNHEY and CDR2 SVGAGI. Written as DNA, the CDR3 is TGTGCCAGCAGTTACGGCGGCAACAATCAGCCCCAGCATTTT. Translated, it gives CASSYGGNNQPQHF.

This clone was detected only a few times. V gene TRBV19 combines with J gene TRBJ1-5; 9 bases fit TRBD1. This CDR3 is built from 16 residues. The J segment lost 2 bases and the V segment lost 7 bases, leaving 9 bases of the junction unmatched. Per germline, CDR1 LNHDA and CDR2 SQIVND (reference sequence). CDR3 sequence (DNA): TGTGCCAGTACCAACGGACAGGGGAGAGGCAATCAGCCCCAGCATTTT. Translating it yields CASTNGQGRGNQPQHF.

The chain carries TRBV5-4 and TRBJ2-7; maybe TRBD2 (6 bases). CDR1 is SGHNT, CDR2 YYREEE, per germline (reference sequence). V was trimmed by 4 bases and J by 7 bases, leaving 15 bases between them. The CDR3 length is 13 residues. CDR3 DNA sequence: TGTGCCAGCAGCCCCGGGACTCCCGATGAGCAGTACTTC. It encodes CASSPGTPDEQYF. The full variable domain, completed using reference TRBV5-4 and TRBJ2-7, is ETGVTQSPTHLIKTRGQQVTLRCSSQSGHNTVSWYQQALGQGPQFIFQYYREEENGRGNFPPRFSGLQFPNYSSELNVNALELDDSALYLCASSPGTPDEQYFGPGTRLTVT.

The chain links TRBV19 to TRBJ1-1; D not resolved. Between the trimmed V and J ends, which lost 6 bases and 5 bases, there was a span of 13 bases. From germline, CDR1 is LNHDA and CDR2 SQIVND (reference sequence). The CDR3 consists of 13 residues. The CDR3 coding sequence is TGTGCCAGTAGCAAAGGGAGGGATACTGAAGCTTTCTTT. This codes for CASSKGRDTEAFF. The full variable domain, in which reference TRBV19 and TRBJ1-1 provide the parts outside the CDR3, is DGGITQSPKYLFRKEGQNVTLSCEQNLNHDAMYWYRQDPGQGLRLIYYSQIVNDFQKGDIAEGYSVSREKKESFPLTVTSAQKNPTAFYLCASSKGRDTEAFFGQGTRLTVV.

For this clone: This sample also contains other DNA sequences that code for the same CDR3. V gene TRBV28 combines with J gene TRBJ1-4, with 7 bases that match TRBD1. This CDR3 contains 13 residues. Trimming removed 8 bases from V and 1 base from J; junction bases left unmatched: 1. Germline-derived CDR1 and CDR2 are MDHEN and SYDVKM. The CDR3 is CASHRGTNEKLFF. The CDR3 DNA follows: TGTGCCAGCCACAGGGGAACTAATGAAAAACTGTTTTTT.